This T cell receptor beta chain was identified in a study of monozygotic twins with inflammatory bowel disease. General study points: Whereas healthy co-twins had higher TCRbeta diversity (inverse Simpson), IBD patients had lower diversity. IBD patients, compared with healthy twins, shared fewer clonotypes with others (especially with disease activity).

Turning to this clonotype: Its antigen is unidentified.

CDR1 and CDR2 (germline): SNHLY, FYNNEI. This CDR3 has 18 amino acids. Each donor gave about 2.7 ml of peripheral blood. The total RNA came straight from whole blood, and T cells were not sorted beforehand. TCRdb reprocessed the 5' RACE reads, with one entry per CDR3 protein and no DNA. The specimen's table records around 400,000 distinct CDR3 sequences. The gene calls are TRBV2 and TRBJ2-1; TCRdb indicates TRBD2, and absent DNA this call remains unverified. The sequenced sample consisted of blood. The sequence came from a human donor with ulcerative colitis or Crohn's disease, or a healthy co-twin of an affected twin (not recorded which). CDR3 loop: CASSEGTSRSSFYNEQFF.